The 8 T cell receptor beta chains presented below share a single source sample, sequenced in a study of neoadjuvant nivolumab and ipilimumab in lung cancer. The assay was immunoSEQ multiplex PCR, and TCRdb's table has in-frame clones only and misses some. Here the sample spans tens of thousands of clones, less than 95% being singletons. The material sequenced was peripheral blood, taken after neoadjuvant nivolumab, alone or with ipilimumab, at or shortly before surgery. Receptor source: an adult with non-small cell lung cancer.

This chain joins TRBV5-1 and TRBJ2-3; D possibly corresponds to TRBD2 (5 bases). Germline CDR1 SGHRS, CDR2 YFSETQ. The CDR3 covers 15 residues. V lost 1 base to trimming and J lost 2 bases, with 11 bases between them. CDR3 protein: CASSLLGDNTDTQYF. CDR3 DNA: TGCGCCAGCAGCTTGTTGGGAGACAACACAGATACGCAGTATTTT.

J is TRBJ1-2 and V is TRBV7-9; no reliable D call. V lost 1 base and J lost 2, with 2 bases in between. The CDR3 length is 12 residues. CDR1 and CDR2 (germline): SEHNR, FQNEAQ (reference sequence). The CDR3 protein is CASSLDNYGYTF. The CDR3, as DNA: TGTGCCAGCAGCTTAGACAACTATGGCTACACCTTC.

The chain has TRBV14 and TRBJ1-1, with 8 nucleotides matching TRBD1. This CDR3 is built from 14 residues. After removal of 5 bases from V and 4 bases from J, the junction contained 6 bases not matched to a gene. Germline CDR1 SGHDN, CDR2 FVKESK. CDR3 coding DNA: TGTGCCAGCAGCAACAGGGGGATGGGCACTGAAGCTTTCTTT. Translated, it gives CASSNRGMGTEAFF.

V usage is TRBV7-9 and J usage is TRBJ1-5, with 7 bases that match TRBD1. This CDR3 region has 17 residues. Trimming took 1 base from V and 0 from J; bases not matched to a gene: 6. Germline V gene sequence: CDR1 SEHNR, CDR2 FQNEAQ (reference sequence). The CDR3: CASSLGSGGYSNQPQHF. DNA of the CDR3: TGTGCCAGCAGCTTAGGGTCAGGGGGTTATAGCAATCAGCCCCAGCATTTT.

This clone is deemed medium-sized. This sequence joins TRBV2 and TRBJ1-1; D is ambiguous. V lost 0 bases, J lost 7 bases, and 3 bases lay in between. The germline V gene encodes CDR1 SNHLY and CDR2 FYNNEI. The CDR3 consists of 11 residues. CDR3 nucleotide sequence: TGTGCCAGCAGTGAAGCCCTTGAAGCTTTCTTT. Translated, it gives CASSEALEAFF. Based on the CDR3 plus reference TRBV2 and TRBJ1-1, the full variable domain is EPEVTQTPSHQVTQMGQEVILRCVPISNHLYFYWYRQILGQKVEFLVSFYNNEISEKSEIFDDQFSVERPDGSNFTLKIRSTKLEDSAMYFCASSEALEAFFGQGTRLTVV.

The rearrangement links TRBV5-6 to TRBJ1-1; D possibly corresponds to TRBD1 (6 bases). The CDR3 runs to 13 residues. V shed 7 bases and J shed 0 bases, with 10 bases lying between them. Germline loops: CDR1 SGHDT, CDR2 YYEEEE. Here the CDR3 reads CASSGTLNTEAFF. Written as DNA, the CDR3 is TGTGCCAGCTCCGGGACACTGAACACTGAAGCTTTCTTT.

The chain uses TRBV5-4 and TRBJ1-6, with no clear D. The CDR3 extends over 12 amino acids. Germline assignment: CDR1 SGHNT and CDR2 YYREEE (reference sequence). Trimming left V 0 bases short and J 9 bases short, with 4 bases between. CDR3 region: CASSLDVSPLHF. CDR3 coding DNA: TGTGCCAGCAGCTTGGATGTTTCACCCCTCCACTTT.

V is TRBV18 and J is TRBJ1-2; D is possibly TRBD1 (5 bases). This CDR3 spans 13 amino acids. Germline lookup yields CDR1 KGHSH and CDR2 LQKENI. The ends were cut back, 2 bases at V and 5 bases at J, with 9 bases in the middle. CDR3 coding DNA: TGTGCCAGCTCACCAGACAGAATATATGGCTACACCTTC. It yields the protein CASSPDRIYGYTF.